The 7 T cell receptor beta chains given below trace back to one sample, sequenced in a study of blood T cell repertoires in COVID-19. Method: immunoSEQ multiplex PCR; TCRdb's copy keeps in-frame clones and lacks some. The sample lists 25,000 to 35,000 clones, 80% to 90% occurring once. Sequencing input: peripheral blood. The receptors come from a man older than 75 with acute or convalescent COVID-19.

The chain uses TRBV5-4 and TRBJ2-3; 8 positions agree with TRBD2. The V gene's germline CDR1 is SGHNT and CDR2 YYREEE (reference sequence). Germline trimming cut 4 bases from V and 7 bases from J; bases unmatched to any gene: 14. This CDR3 has 16 residues. The CDR3 coding sequence is TGTGCCAGCAGCCCCGGAATTAGCGGGATGGGTAATACGCAGTATTTT. Its translation: CASSPGISGMGNTQYF. Full variable domain (missing parts from reference TRBV5-4 and TRBJ2-3): ETGVTQSPTHLIKTRGQQVTLRCSSQSGHNTVSWYQQALGQGPQFIFQYYREEENGRGNFPPRFSGLQFPNYSSELNVNALELDDSALYLCASSPGISGMGNTQYFGPGTRLTVL.

This chain connects TRBV10-3 to TRBJ2-5; D is unclear. The CDR3 has 12 amino acids. Looked up from germline, CDR1 is ENHRY and CDR2 is SYGVKD. V lost 6 bases and J 2 bases, leaving 7 bases between the germline ends. The CDR3 DNA reads TGTGCCATCAGGGGCAGACAAGAGACCCAGTACTTC. This translates into CAIRGRQETQYF.

The chain links TRBV4-1 to TRBJ1-1, with 12 bases fitting TRBD1. Germline-derived CDR1 and CDR2 are MGHRA and YSYEKL. Unmatched junction bases numbered 4, after V lost 3 bases and J lost 5 bases. The CDR3 runs to 15 residues. CDR3: CASSQGQGARTEAFF. The CDR3 DNA reads TGCGCCAGCAGCCAGGGACAGGGGGCGCGGACTGAAGCTTTCTTT.

This clone was recorded a few times. The chain recombines TRBV27 with TRBJ2-7; 8 bases fit TRBD2. This CDR3 has 11 residues. Germline V lookup: CDR1 MNHEY, CDR2 SMNVEV (reference sequence). The CDR3 DNA reads TGTTCCTCGGGGGGGGACGGCGAGCAGTACTTC. Its protein product is CSSGGDGEQYF.

The rearrangement uses TRBV15 and TRBJ2-5, with D perhaps TRBD1 (5 bases). Trimming took 1 base from V and 3 from J, leaving 6 bases between them. Germline V CDR1 and CDR2: LNHNV, YYDKDF (reference sequence). The CDR3 totals 13 residues. Written as DNA, the CDR3 is TGTGCCACCAGCAGAGTAGGGGAAGAGACCCAGTACTTC. This translates into CATSRVGEETQYF.

A single count supports this clone. The chain recombines TRBV5-1 with TRBJ1-2, with 12 positions matching TRBD1. This CDR3 region has 13 residues. With 3 bases clipped from V and 8 bases from J, the junction kept 2 bases outside the gene matches. Germline V gene lookup returns CDR1 SGHRS and CDR2 YFSETQ. The CDR3 spells CASSSGTGGGYTF. CDR3 in DNA: TGCGCCAGCAGCTCCGGGACAGGGGGCGGCTACACCTTC.

The V and J genes are TRBV9 and TRBJ1-4; D is undetermined. This CDR3 has 15 residues. Germline V lookup: CDR1 SGDLS, CDR2 YYNGEE. The V end lost 0 bases, the J end lost 4 bases, and 10 bases lay between the germline ends. The CDR3 bases are TGTGCCAGCAGCGTAGATGGTAGCTTTAATGAAAAACTGTTTTTT. Encoded protein: CASSVDGSFNEKLFF.